This TCR beta chain was sequenced during a study of ipilimumab plus nivolumab after autologous stem cell transplantation. Study summary: Patients received a median of about five ipilimumab and about 8 nivolumab doses.

In germline, CDR1 is MNHEY, CDR2 SMNVEV (reference sequence). The CDR3 spans 16 residues. V lost 3 bases, J lost 5 bases, and 19 bases lay in between. Sequencing used immunoSEQ multiplex PCR; TCRdb keeps in-frame clones, though not all of them. The repertoire holds some 16,000 clones, with about 81% as singletons. Checkpoint therapy with ipilimumab 1 mg/kg began 14 to 28 days after transplant. The specimen was PBMCs, collected in a trial of ipilimumab plus nivolumab as post-transplant consolidation. The TCR was taken from a male donor with diffuse large B-cell lymphoma. This chain connects TRBV27 to TRBJ1-2; maybe TRBD1 (6 bases). The CDR3 is CASSFLRAEGVYGYTF. The CDR3, as DNA: TGTGCCAGCAGTTTCTTGCGGGCGGAGGGGGTATATGGCTACACCTTC.